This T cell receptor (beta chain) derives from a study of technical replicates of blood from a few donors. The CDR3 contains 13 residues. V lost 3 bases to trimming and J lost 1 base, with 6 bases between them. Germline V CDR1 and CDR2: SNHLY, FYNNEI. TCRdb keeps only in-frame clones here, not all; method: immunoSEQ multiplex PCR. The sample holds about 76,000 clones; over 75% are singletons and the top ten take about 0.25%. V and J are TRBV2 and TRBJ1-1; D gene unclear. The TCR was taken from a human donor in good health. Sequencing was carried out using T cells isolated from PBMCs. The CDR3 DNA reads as TGTGCCAGCAGTGACCGGGGGAACACTGAAGCTTTCTTT. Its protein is CASSDRGNTEAFF.